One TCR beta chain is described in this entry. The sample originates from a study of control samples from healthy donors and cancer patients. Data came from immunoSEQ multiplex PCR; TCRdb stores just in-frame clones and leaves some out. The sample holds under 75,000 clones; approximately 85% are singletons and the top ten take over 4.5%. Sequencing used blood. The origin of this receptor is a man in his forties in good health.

CDR3 nucleotide sequence: TGTGCCATCAGTGTCGGGACGGTGAACTATGGCTACACCTTC. It yields the protein CAISVGTVNYGYTF. The V gene is TRBV10-3, the J gene TRBJ1-2; TRBD1 is a possible D gene (5 bases). The ends were cut back, 4 bases at V and 2 bases at J, with 11 bases in the middle. The CDR3 consists of 14 residues. Germline CDR1 ENHRY, CDR2 SYGVKD.